A single sample is the source of the 8 T cell receptor beta chains below, sequenced in a study of T cells after yellow fever vaccination. TCRdb reanalysed the 5' RACE reads using MiXCR and keeps one entry per CDR3 protein. Of about 630,000 distinct CDR3 sequences listed, around 12% are singletons. The material sequenced was PBMCs, taken on the day of the yellow fever booster vaccination. The origin of the receptors is a young man who received the YFV17D yellow fever vaccine.

The table lists this clonotype with a few counts. This chain uses TRBV5-4 with TRBJ2-7, with TRBD2 identical over 8 bases. V shed 3 bases and J 0 bases; nucleotides not matched to a gene: 17. This CDR3 region has 19 residues. CDR1 is SGHNT, CDR2 YYREEE, per germline (reference sequence). In DNA, the CDR3 is TGTGCCAGCAGCTATGGGATGGCGTTACTAGCGGAGGGCTCCTACGAGCAGTACTTC. This encodes CASSYGMALLAEGSYEQYF.

The rearrangement joins TRBV6-2 or TRBV6-3 to TRBJ1-3, with a possible D match to TRBD1 (5 bases). Germline lookup yields CDR1 MNHEY and CDR2 SVGEGT. Deletions cut 4 bases from V and 2 bases from J, with 9 bases between. This CDR3 has 14 amino acids. CDR3 coding DNA: TGTGCCAGCAGTTGGACAAGAGCTGGAAACACCATATATTTT. It encodes CASSWTRAGNTIYF.

There are a few counts of this clonotype. The chain carries TRBV12-3 or TRBV12-4 and TRBJ2-7; 12 bases align to TRBD2. CDR3 length equals 15 residues. The V gene end was trimmed by 4 bases and the J gene end by 5 bases; junction bases not matched to a gene: 6. DNA of the CDR3: TGTGCCAGCAGTTGGAAGACTAGCGGGAGACACGAGCAGTACTTC. This encodes CASSWKTSGRHEQYF.

A few counts support this clonotype. CDR3 amino acids: CASSNMRNTGELFF. CDR3 DNA: TGCGCCAGCAGCAATATGCGTAACACCGGGGAGCTGTTTTTT. V usage is TRBV5-1 and J usage is TRBJ2-2; D is undetermined. The germline CDR1 and CDR2 sequences are SGHRS and YFSETQ. The CDR3 is 14 residues long. V gave up 4 bases and J gave up 2 bases, with 9 bases separating them.

The rearrangement uses TRBV28 and TRBJ2-7, with TRBD1 matching 10 bases. The CDR3 is 15 residues long. V dropped 5 bases and J dropped 5; count of bases not matched to a gene: 9. Looked up from germline, CDR1 is MDHEN and CDR2 is SYDVKM. The CDR3 DNA follows: TGTGCCAGCAGTCCTCCCCCGGGACAGGGGAACGAGCAGTACTTC. It codes for CASSPPPGQGNEQYF.

The rearrangement links TRBV29-1 to TRBJ2-3; D is unclear. The CDR3 extends over 14 amino acids. Trimming took off 1 base at V and 0 bases at J, with 8 bases between the two ends. Germline V gives CDR1 SQVTM, CDR2 ANQGSEA. The CDR3 loop is CSVEGPLSTDTQYF. CDR3 in DNA: TGCAGCGTTGAAGGGCCGCTAAGCACAGATACGCAGTATTTT.

This chain uses TRBV27 with TRBJ2-3; D is unclear. The CDR3 runs to 17 residues. Germline V gene sequence: CDR1 MNHEY, CDR2 SMNVEV (reference sequence). Between the trimmed V and J ends, which lost 6 bases and 0 bases, there was a span of 19 bases. The CDR3 loop is CASSRYRVGPSTDTQYF. CDR3 nucleotides: TGTGCCAGCAGCCGCTATCGGGTCGGACCTAGCACAGATACGCAGTATTTT.

This clonotype came up a few times. The chain couples TRBV12-3 or TRBV12-4 to TRBJ1-2, with TRBD1 matching 8 bases. The CDR3 extends over 14 amino acids. The V gene end was trimmed by 6 bases and the J gene end by 5 bases; junction bases not matched to a gene: 8. CDR3 nucleotide sequence: TGTGCCAGCAGCGCCGACAGGGGAGTTTATGGCTACACCTTC. Its protein is CASSADRGVYGYTF.